This is a list of T cell receptor beta chains from one sample in a study of beta chain features in type 1 diabetes. Sequenced by immunoSEQ multiplex PCR; TCRdb stores in-frame clones only, minus some. The table has about 930,000 clones, under 20% seen once; the top ten hold 0.02% to 0.03%. Sequenced input: naive CD4+ T cells from blood. The receptors derive from a woman younger than 30 in good health. Each CDR3 is given with its conserved first and last residue. The order of the fields is CDR3 length, V gene, D gene, clone size, J gene, CDR3 DNA, CDR3 protein. A D gene is named only where the DNA matches it firmly. Only part of the rows carry a size: once, few, many, or a class if the clone is expanded.

>16|TRBV9|-|few|TRBJ2-2
TGTGCCAGCAGCGTATCAAGCGGCTCGAACACCGGGGAGCTGTTTTTT
CASSVSSGSNTGELFF
>16|TRBV11-3|-|few|TRBJ2-5
TGTGCCAGCAGCTTGGGACGGACCACAGACCCTGAGACCCAGTACTTC
CASSLGRTTDPETQYF
>14|TRBV11-2|-|-|TRBJ2-3
TGTGCCAGCAGCCCCGGACCTAGCACAGATACGCAGTATTTT
CASSPGPSTDTQYF
>14|TRBV7-6|TRBD2|-|TRBJ2-3
TGTGCCAGCACCCTGGGGGGGGGCACAGATACGCAGTATTTT
CASTLGGGTDTQYF
>15|TRBV5-1|-|-|TRBJ1-4
TGCGCCAGCAGCTTCCTGGGGGACCTAAGTGAAAAACTGTTTTTT
CASSFLGDLSEKLFF
>14|TRBV7-9|-|few|TRBJ2-3
TGTGCCAGCAGCTTAGGCGGGGCTGCAGATACGCAGTATTTT
CASSLGGAADTQYF
>13|TRBV10-3|TRBD1|-|TRBJ2-1
TGTGCCACCCAGCCGGGACAGGTATATGAGCAGTTCTTC
CATQPGQVYEQFF
>13|TRBV6-1|-|-|TRBJ2-2
TGTGCCACCAAGGACTGGCGGACCGGGGAGCTGTTTTTT
CATKDWRTGELFF
>16|TRBV11-2|-|-|TRBJ2-5
TGTGCCAGCAGCTTACTGGATTCGGGCCCGTACCAGACCCAGTACTTC
CASSLLDSGPYQTQYF
>19|TRBV19|TRBD1|few|TRBJ2-1
TGTGCCAGTAGTACGCCCTTAGGGGGCTGGCCACTGCATAACAATGAGCAGTTCTTC
CASSTPLGGWPLHNNEQFF
>15|TRBV6-6|-|once|TRBJ2-2
TGTGCCAGCAGTTACGCCAGGGAGAACACCGGGGAGCTGTTTTTT
CASSYARENTGELFF
>16|TRBV21-1|-|-|TRBJ1-2
TGTGCCAGCAGCAAAGTTGGGGGCTGGGACCACTATGGCTACACCTTC
CASSKVGGWDHYGYTF
>14|TRBV6-1|-|few|TRBJ2-3
TGTGCCAGCGACAGGAACAAAAATGCAGATACGCAGTATTTT
CASDRNKNADTQYF
>15|TRBV6-5|TRBD1|-|TRBJ2-7
TGTGCCAGCAGTCACCGACAGGGGGGGAACTACGAGCAGTACTTC
CASSHRQGGNYEQYF
>14|TRBV25-1|-|-|TRBJ2-7
TGTGCCAGCAGTGTGAGGGGGTTACCCTACGAGCAGTACTTC
CASSVRGLPYEQYF
>17|TRBV27|-|-|TRBJ2-3
TGTGCCAGCAGTTCCAGGGACCGCTTTTCCCACACAGATACGCAGTATTTT
CASSSRDRFSHTDTQYF
>14|TRBV5-1|-|few|TRBJ1-3
TGCGCCAGCAGCCCCCACGGACTTGGAAACACCATATATTTT
CASSPHGLGNTIYF
>14|TRBV7-8|-|-|TRBJ1-5
TGTGCCAGCAGCTTAGACAGGAGCTATCAGCCCCAGCATTTT
CASSLDRSYQPQHF